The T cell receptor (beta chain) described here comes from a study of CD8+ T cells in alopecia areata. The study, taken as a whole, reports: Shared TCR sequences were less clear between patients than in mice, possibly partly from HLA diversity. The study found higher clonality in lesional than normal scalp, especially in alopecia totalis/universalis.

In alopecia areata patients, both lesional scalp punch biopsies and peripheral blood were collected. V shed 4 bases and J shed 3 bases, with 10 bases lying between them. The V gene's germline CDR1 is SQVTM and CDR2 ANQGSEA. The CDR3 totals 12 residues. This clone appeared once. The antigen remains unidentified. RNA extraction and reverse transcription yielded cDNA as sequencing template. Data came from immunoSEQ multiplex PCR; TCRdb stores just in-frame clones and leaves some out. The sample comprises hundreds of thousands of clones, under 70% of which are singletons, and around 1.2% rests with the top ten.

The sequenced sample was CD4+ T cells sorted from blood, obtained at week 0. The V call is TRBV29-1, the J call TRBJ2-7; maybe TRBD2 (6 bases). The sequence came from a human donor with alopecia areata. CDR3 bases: TGCAGCGTTGTTTCGGGAGTCTACGAGCAGTACTTC. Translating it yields CSVVSGVYEQYF.